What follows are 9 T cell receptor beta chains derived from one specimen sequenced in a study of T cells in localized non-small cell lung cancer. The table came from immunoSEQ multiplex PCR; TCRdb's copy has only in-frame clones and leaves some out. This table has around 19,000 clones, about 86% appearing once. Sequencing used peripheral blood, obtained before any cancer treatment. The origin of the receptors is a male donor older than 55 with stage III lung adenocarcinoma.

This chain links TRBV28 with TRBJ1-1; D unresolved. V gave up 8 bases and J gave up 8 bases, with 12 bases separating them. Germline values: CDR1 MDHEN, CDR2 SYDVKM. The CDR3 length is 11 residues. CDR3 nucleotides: TGTGCCAGCGGCACCAGTGGGGAAGCTTTCTTT. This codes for CASGTSGEAFF.

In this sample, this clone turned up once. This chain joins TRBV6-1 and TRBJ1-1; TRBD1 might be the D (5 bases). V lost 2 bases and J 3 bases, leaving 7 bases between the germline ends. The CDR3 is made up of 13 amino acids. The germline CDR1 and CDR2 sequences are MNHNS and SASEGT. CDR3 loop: CASSEQGYTEAFF. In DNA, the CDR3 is TGTGCCAGCAGTGAACAGGGCTACACTGAAGCTTTCTTT.

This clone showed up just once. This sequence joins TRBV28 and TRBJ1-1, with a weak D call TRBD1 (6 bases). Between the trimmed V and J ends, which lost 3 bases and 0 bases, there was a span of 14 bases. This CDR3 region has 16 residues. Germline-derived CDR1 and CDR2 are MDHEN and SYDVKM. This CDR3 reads CASSFSGGTLNTEAFF. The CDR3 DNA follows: TGTGCCAGCAGTTTTTCTGGGGGGACATTGAACACTGAAGCTTTCTTT.

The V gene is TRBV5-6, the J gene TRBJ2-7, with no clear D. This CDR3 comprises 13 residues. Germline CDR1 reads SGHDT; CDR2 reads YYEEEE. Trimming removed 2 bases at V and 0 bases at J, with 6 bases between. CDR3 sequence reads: CASSFANSYEQYF. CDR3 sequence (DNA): TGTGCCAGCAGCTTTGCGAACTCCTACGAGCAGTACTTC.

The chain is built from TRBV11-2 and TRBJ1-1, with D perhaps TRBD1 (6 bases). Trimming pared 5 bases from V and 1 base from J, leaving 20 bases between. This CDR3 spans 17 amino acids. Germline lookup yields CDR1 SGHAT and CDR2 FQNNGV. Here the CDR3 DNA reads TGTGCCAGCAGCACCATCGGTGGGGGGCGGGAGAACACTGAAGCTTTCTTT. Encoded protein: CASSTIGGGRENTEAFF. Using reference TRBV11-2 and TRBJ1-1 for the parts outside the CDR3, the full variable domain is EAGVAQSPRYKIIEKRQSVAFWCNPISGHATLYWYQQILGQGPKLLIQFQNNGVVDDSQLPKDRFSAERLKGVDSTLKIQPAKLEDSAVYLCASSTIGGGRENTEAFFGQGTRLTVV.

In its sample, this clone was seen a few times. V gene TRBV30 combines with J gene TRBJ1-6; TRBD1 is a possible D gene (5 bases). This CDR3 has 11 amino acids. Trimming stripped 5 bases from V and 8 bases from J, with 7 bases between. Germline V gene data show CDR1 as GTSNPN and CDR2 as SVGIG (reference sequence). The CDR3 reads CAWQGDSPLHF. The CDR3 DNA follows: TGTGCCTGGCAAGGGGATTCACCCCTCCACTTT. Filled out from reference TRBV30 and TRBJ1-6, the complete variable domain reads SQTIHQWPATLVQPVGSPLSLECTVEGTSNPNLYWYRQAAGRGLQLLFYSVGIGQISSEVPQNLSASRPQDRQFILSSKKLLLSDSGFYLCAWQGDSPLHFGNGTRLTVT.

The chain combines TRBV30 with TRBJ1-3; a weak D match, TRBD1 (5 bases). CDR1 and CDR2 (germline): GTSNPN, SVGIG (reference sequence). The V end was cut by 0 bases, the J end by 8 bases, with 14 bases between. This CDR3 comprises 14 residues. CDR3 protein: CAWSVLSGSDTIYF. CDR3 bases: TGTGCCTGGAGTGTACTGTCAGGGTCGGACACCATATATTTT. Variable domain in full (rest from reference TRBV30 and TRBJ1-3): SQTIHQWPATLVQPVGSPLSLECTVEGTSNPNLYWYRQAAGRGLQLLFYSVGIGQISSEVPQNLSASRPQDRQFILSSKKLLLSDSGFYLCAWSVLSGSDTIYFGEGSWLTVV.

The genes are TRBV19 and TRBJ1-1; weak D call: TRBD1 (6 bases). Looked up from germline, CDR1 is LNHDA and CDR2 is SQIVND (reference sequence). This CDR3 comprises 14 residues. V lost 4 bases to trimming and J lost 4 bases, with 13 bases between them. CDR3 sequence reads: CASSRGGSSTEAFF. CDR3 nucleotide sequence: TGTGCCAGTAGTAGGGGGGGCTCGAGCACTGAAGCTTTCTTT. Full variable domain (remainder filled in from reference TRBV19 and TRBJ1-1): DGGITQSPKYLFRKEGQNVTLSCEQNLNHDAMYWYRQDPGQGLRLIYYSQIVNDFQKGDIAEGYSVSREKKESFPLTVTSAQKNPTAFYLCASSRGGSSTEAFFGQGTRLTVV.

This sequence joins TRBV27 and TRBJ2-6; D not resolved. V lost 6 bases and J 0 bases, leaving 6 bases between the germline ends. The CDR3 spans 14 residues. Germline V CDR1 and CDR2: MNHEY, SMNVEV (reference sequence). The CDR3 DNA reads TGTGCCAGCAGGCCTAACTCTGGGGCCAACGTCCTGACTTTC. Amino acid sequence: CASRPNSGANVLTF.